The 18 T cell receptor beta chains below all came from one sample that was sequenced in a study of T cell responses to AZD1222 COVID-19 vaccine. Libraries were prepared by immunoSEQ multiplex PCR; TCRdb keeps only in-frame clonotypes and omits some of them. This table holds roughly 140,000 clones, about nine tenths found once. Sequenced here: peripheral blood, sampled on day 0 of AZD1222 vaccination. The receptors stem from an adult in good health.

This clone was counted a few times. The chain carries TRBV7-8 and TRBJ1-1; D perhaps matches TRBD1 (5 bases). The CDR3 runs 14 residues. V dropped 0 bases and J dropped 4 bases, with 9 bases sitting between them. In germline, CDR1 is SGHVS, CDR2 FQNEAQ. DNA for the CDR3: TGTGCCAGCAGCTTAGCGGGGGTCATCACTGAAGCTTTCTTT. This encodes CASSLAGVITEAFF.

This rearrangement joins TRBV28 to TRBJ2-1; 10 nucleotides match TRBD2. V dropped 4 bases and J dropped 10; count of bases not matched to a gene: 10. This CDR3 is built from 15 residues. Germline V gene sequence: CDR1 MDHEN, CDR2 SYDVKM. DNA of the CDR3: TGTGCCAGCAGTTCTAGCGGGAGCGGGACGTGGGAGCAGTTCTTC. It codes for CASSSSGSGTWEQFF.

The chain uses TRBV9 and TRBJ1-1; no definite D call. The V gene's germline CDR1 is SGDLS and CDR2 YYNGEE. The CDR3 has 15 residues. The V end was cut by 0 bases, the J end by 4 bases, with 13 bases between. Here the CDR3 reads CASSVVEGRATEAFF. The DNA for the CDR3 is TGTGCCAGCAGCGTAGTGGAGGGTAGGGCCACTGAAGCTTTCTTT.

The V and J genes are TRBV4-3 and TRBJ2-1; maybe TRBD1 (6 bases). Germline V gene sequence: CDR1 LGHNA, CDR2 YSLEER. Trimming took off 2 bases at V and 6 bases at J, with 26 bases between the two ends. This CDR3 has 19 amino acids. CDR3 nucleotides: TGCGCCAGCAGCCAAACAAACATATTGCTGGCAGGGGAGACCAATGAGCAGTTCTTC. This encodes CASSQTNILLAGETNEQFF.

This chain joins TRBV10-3 and TRBJ2-1; 8 nucleotides align to TRBD2. The CDR3 loop spans 15 amino acids. J was trimmed by 8 bases and V by 9 bases; bases with no gene match: 15. In germline, CDR1 is ENHRY, CDR2 SYGVKD. The CDR3 reads CAILGSGSPGDEQFF. The CDR3 DNA is TGTGCCATTTTGGGGAGCGGGAGCCCCGGGGATGAGCAGTTCTTC.

The chain recombines TRBV5-1 with TRBJ2-2, with TRBD2 identical over 9 bases. This CDR3 contains 17 residues. The V gene's germline CDR1 is SGHRS and CDR2 YFSETQ. V gave up 5 bases and J gave up 5 bases; unmatched junction bases: 13. Here the CDR3 DNA reads TGCGCCAGCAGTCTTTCCCTTAGCGGGAGTTGGACCGGGGAGCTGTTTTTT. Protein: CASSLSLSGSWTGELFF.

The chain has TRBV3-1 (or the pseudogene TRBV3-2) and TRBJ1-5, with D possibly being TRBD1 (5 bases). This CDR3 contains 15 residues. With 1 base removed from V and 7 bases from J, the gap between germline ends came to 14 bases. The germline V gene has CDR1 LGHDT and CDR2 YNNKEL (reference sequence). CDR3 amino acids: CASSQGGRDGQPQHF. CDR3 bases: TGTGCCAGCAGCCAAGGGGGCCGGGACGGACAGCCCCAGCATTTT.

The genes are TRBV19 and TRBJ1-5, with D hard to call. V was shortened by 2 bases and J by 4 bases, with 9 bases between the two germline ends. This CDR3 region has 14 residues. The germline gives CDR1 LNHDA, CDR2 SQIVND (reference sequence). As DNA, the CDR3 is TGTGCCAGTAGTATAACGGTGTCGAATCAGCCCCAGCATTTT. It encodes CASSITVSNQPQHF.

This clone was seen a single time. The chain recombines TRBV30 with TRBJ1-1; 8 bases are shared with TRBD1. The CDR3 has 13 residues. Per germline, CDR1 GTSNPN and CDR2 SVGIG (reference sequence). The J segment lost 3 bases and the V segment lost 1 base, leaving 1 base of the junction unmatched. CDR3 region: CAWSADRDTEAFF. In DNA form, the CDR3 reads TGTGCCTGGAGTGCGGACAGGGACACTGAAGCTTTCTTT.

The chain couples TRBV6-2 or TRBV6-3 to TRBJ1-1; possibly TRBD1 for D (5 bases). Trimming left V 2 bases short and J 3 bases short, with 13 bases between. From germline, CDR1 is MNHEY and CDR2 SVGEGT. CDR3 length: 15 amino acids. CDR3 sequence reads: CASSYGMGDYTEAFF. The CDR3 nucleotides read TGTGCCAGCAGTTACGGCATGGGGGACTACACTGAAGCTTTCTTT.

This chain joins TRBV2 and TRBJ2-7, with 9 nucleotides matching TRBD2. Germline V CDR1 and CDR2: SNHLY, FYNNEI. V was pared by 3 bases and J by 4 bases, with 7 bases of the junction left unmatched. CDR3 length: 15 amino acids. The CDR3 loop reads CASSDGLAGPYEQYF. The CDR3 region has the DNA TGTGCCAGCAGTGACGGGCTAGCGGGGCCTTACGAGCAGTACTTC.

The CDR3 DNA sequence: TGTGCCTGGAGTACCGGGACAGGGGACCAGCCCCAGCATTTT. Protein product: CAWSTGTGDQPQHF. The chain carries TRBV30 and TRBJ1-5, with 10 nucleotides matching TRBD1. V gave up 2 bases and J gave up 7 bases; unmatched junction bases: 5. This CDR3 has 14 residues. From germline, CDR1 is GTSNPN and CDR2 SVGIG (reference sequence).

The chain combines TRBV30 with TRBJ2-2; D remains unclear. The germline V gene encodes CDR1 GTSNPN and CDR2 SVGIG (reference sequence). There are 14 residues in the CDR3. V dropped 4 bases and J dropped 2 bases, with 11 bases sitting between them. The CDR3 nucleotides read TGTGCCTGGACCATTCAGGTTAACACCGGGGAGCTGTTTTTT. Translation: CAWTIQVNTGELFF.

The genes are TRBV6-5 and TRBJ2-7; 12 bases agree with TRBD1. The CDR3 contains 13 residues. The V segment lost 6 bases and the J segment 10 bases; nucleotides outside the gene matches: 7. From germline, CDR1 is MNHEY and CDR2 SVGAGI. Here the CDR3 reads CASRLGQGAYQYF. The DNA of the CDR3 is TGTGCCAGCAGATTGGGACAGGGGGCTTATCAGTACTTC.

The rearrangement links TRBV27 to TRBJ2-1; possibly TRBD2 for D (6 bases). This CDR3 is built from 15 residues. The V and J ends lost 4 bases and 4 bases respectively, with 14 bases between them. Germline V lookup: CDR1 MNHEY, CDR2 SMNVEV (reference sequence). CDR3 sequence: CASSSLSGAYNEQFF. CDR3 in DNA: TGTGCCAGCAGTTCCCTTTCGGGAGCTTACAATGAGCAGTTCTTC.

This clone appeared a few times. The gene calls are TRBV7-9 and TRBJ2-7; TRBD1 might be the D (5 bases). Germline CDR1 and CDR2: SEHNR and FQNEAQ (reference sequence). The CDR3 totals 15 residues. V was clipped by 4 bases and J by 2 bases, with 15 bases between them. CDR3: CASSSTQGTTYEQYF. The DNA of the CDR3 is TGTGCCAGCAGCTCCACTCAGGGTACCACCTACGAGCAGTACTTC. The whole variable domain, filled in from reference TRBV7-9 and TRBJ2-7, reads DTGVSQNPRHKITKRGQNVTFRCDPISEHNRLYWYRQTLGQGPEFLTYFQNEAQLEKSRLLSDRFSAERPKGSFSTLEIQRTEQGDSAMYLCASSSTQGTTYEQYFGPGTRLTVT.

The chain couples TRBV3-1 (or the pseudogene TRBV3-2) to TRBJ2-3; possible D gene TRBD2, 6 bases. Trimming removed 0 bases from V and 0 bases from J, with 10 bases in between. Germline values: CDR1 LGHDT, CDR2 YNNKEL (reference sequence). The CDR3 consists of 16 residues. For the CDR3, the DNA is TGTGCCAGCAGCCAAGATCGTGGGGGGAGCACAGATACGCAGTATTTT. It codes for CASSQDRGGSTDTQYF.

The rearrangement links TRBV7-2 to TRBJ1-5; D not certain. This CDR3 is built from 13 residues. Trimming removed 3 bases from V and 5 bases from J, with 8 bases in between. Germline CDR1 and CDR2: SGHTA and FQGNSA. CDR3: CASSFGLDQPQHF. As DNA, the CDR3 is TGTGCCAGCAGCTTCGGATTGGATCAGCCCCAGCATTTT.